This T cell receptor (beta chain) was documented in a study of T-cell reconstitution after alpha-beta-depleted transplantation in children. Findings and limits, study-wide: One year after transplant, T-cell counts and diversity came mostly from newly produced T cells.

About this clonotype itself: Its antigen is undetermined.

The CDR3 covers 14 residues. With 5 bases removed from V and 1 base from J, the gap between germline ends came to 14 bases. Germline values: CDR1 GTSNPN, CDR2 SVGIG (reference sequence). Preparation of the TCRbeta library was carried out with unique molecular identifiers. TCRdb re-called the PCR reads with MiXCR, one entry per CDR3 protein. This sample carries 500,000 to 600,000 distinct CDR3 sequences, roughly a quarter of them seen once, and the ten largest clones take under 45%. This material consisted of PBMCs, taken before TCRalphabeta/CD19-depleted stem cell transplant. V usage is TRBV30 and J usage is TRBJ1-1, with D uncertain. The sequence was collected from a boy under three years old with Wiskott-Aldrich syndrome, due to receive a stem cell transplant. CDR3 DNA sequence: TGTGCCTGGTCCGATGATGACCAGAACACTGAAGCTTTCTTT. It specifies CAWSDDDQNTEAFF.